One and the same sample provided the 8 T cell receptor beta chains below, sequenced in a study of blood T cell repertoires in COVID-19. Using immunoSEQ multiplex PCR, the repertoire was profiled, and TCRdb retains in-frame clones only, with some absent. The data show some 400,000 clones, around nine tenths seen once. The specimen was peripheral blood. These receptors all stem from a human donor in a cohort sampled during active COVID-19.

J is TRBJ2-1 and V is TRBV19; possibly TRBD1 for D (5 bases). The CDR3 loop spans 17 amino acids. V was pared by 6 bases and J by 0 bases, with 18 bases between. CDR1 is LNHDA and CDR2 is SQIVND in the germline V gene (reference sequence). The CDR3 DNA sequence: TGTGCCAGTAGGGCGAACGAAGGGGCGAGCTCCTACAATGAGCAGTTCTTC. It yields the protein CASRANEGASSYNEQFF.

The genes are TRBV30 and TRBJ2-1, with 7 nucleotides matching TRBD2. V shed 4 bases, J shed 3 bases, and the junction held 6 bases outside the gene matches. Germline V gives CDR1 GTSNPN, CDR2 SVGIG (reference sequence). The CDR3 totals 14 residues. The chain's CDR3 is CAWKRGRGYNEQFF. DNA of the CDR3: TGTGCCTGGAAACGCGGGAGAGGCTACAATGAGCAGTTCTTC.

This chain joins TRBV19 and TRBJ2-1; D is unresolved. Germline values: CDR1 LNHDA, CDR2 SQIVND (reference sequence). The CDR3 runs 11 residues. V lost 9 bases and J lost 9, with 12 bases in between. Here the CDR3 DNA reads TGTGCCAGCTCGGAAAGCGTTGAGCAGTTCTTC. Encoded protein: CASSESVEQFF.

This chain connects TRBV2 to TRBJ2-1, with a weak D call TRBD1 (7 bases). CDR3 length: 13 residues. The germline CDR1 and CDR2 sequences are SNHLY and FYNNEI. Trimming cost V 8 bases and J 2 bases, with 10 bases left between them. The CDR3 spells CASGRGAYNEQFF. The CDR3, as DNA: TGTGCCAGCGGCAGGGGGGCCTACAATGAGCAGTTCTTC.

The chain uses TRBV10-2 and TRBJ2-1; D is uncertain. Germline CDR1 WSHSY, CDR2 SAAADI. This CDR3 is built from 14 residues. Trimming shortened V by 3 bases and J by 6 bases, and 12 bases separated the two germline ends. CDR3 loop: CASSEEARLNEQFF. The CDR3 DNA follows: TGCGCCAGCAGTGAAGAGGCTCGGCTCAATGAGCAGTTCTTC.

This clone was counted only a few times. The rearrangement links TRBV28 to TRBJ1-4; TRBD1 matches at 7 bases. Looked up from germline, CDR1 is MDHEN and CDR2 is SYDVKM. The CDR3 consists of 17 residues. The ends lost 6 bases at V and 1 base at J; junction bases unmatched: 11. The CDR3 bases are TGTGCCAGCAGCTCGACAGGGTGGGGAGGAACTAATGAAAAACTGTTTTTT. Translating it yields CASSSTGWGGTNEKLFF.

V is TRBV10-3 and J is TRBJ1-2; TRBD1 matches at 7 bases. The J segment lost 5 bases and the V segment lost 7 bases, leaving 7 bases of the junction unmatched. The CDR3 spans 13 residues. CDR1 and CDR2 from the germline V gene are ENHRY and SYGVKD. CDR3: CAITERGQYGYTF. CDR3 in DNA: TGTGCCATCACCGAGAGGGGACAGTATGGCTACACCTTC.

J is TRBJ2-3 and V is TRBV6-1; 10 bases fit TRBD1. This CDR3 has 15 residues. Germline CDR1 reads MNHNS; CDR2 reads SASEGT. Trimming took 3 bases from V and 2 from J; bases not matched to a gene: 2. The CDR3 region has the DNA TGTGCCAGCAGTGAGGACAGGGGGAACACAGATACGCAGTATTTT. Residues: CASSEDRGNTDTQYF.